The rows below give T cell receptor beta chains drawn from one sample of a study of cytomegalovirus exposure and HLA in healthy donors. The method was immunoSEQ multiplex PCR; TCRdb's version includes in-frame clones alone and lacks a portion of them. The sample includes around 200,000 clones, around 83% of them seen just once. The source material was PBMCs. Receptors originate from a girl between 5 and 17 years old in good health and CMV-seronegative. The CDR3 runs from the conserved cysteine through the conserved F or W. A D gene is named only where the DNA matches it firmly. Size tells how often a clone was seen (once, few, many) or the class of an expanded clone, and some rows leave it out.

>TRBV6-1|TRBD1|-|TRBJ2-5
TGTGCCAGCAGTGGAGGTACAGGGGGGGAGACCCAGTACTTC
CASSGGTGGETQYF
>TRBV28|-|-|TRBJ1-2
TGTGCCAGCAGTTTTTCGGAGGCTGGCTACACCTTC
CASSFSEAGYTF
>TRBV20-1|-|few|TRBJ1-2
TGCAGTGCTAGATATCCGGATGGCTACACCTTC
CSARYPDGYTF
>TRBV6-5|TRBD2|-|TRBJ2-1
TGTGCCAGCAGTTATTTCAGCGGGACTAGCAACTATGAGCAGTTCTTC
CASSYFSGTSNYEQFF
>TRBV6-5|-|-|TRBJ1-5
TGTGCCAGCAGTTACGGGGGGGCCCGGCAGCCCCAGCATTTT
CASSYGGARQPQHF
>TRBV19|-|few|TRBJ1-2
TGTGCCAGTAGTGACCGGACATTCCGATATGGCTACACCTTC
CASSDRTFRYGYTF
>TRBV28|-|-|TRBJ1-1
TGTGCCAGCAGCCCCGGGGGCACTGAAGCTTTCTTT
CASSPGGTEAFF
>TRBV28|-|-|TRBJ1-2
TGTGCCAGCCGCCGAGGGGGGGGTAATTATGGCTACACCTTC
CASRRGGGNYGYTF
>TRBV6-5|-|-|TRBJ2-1
TGTGCCAGCAGTTACCGCCTCCCAGAATACAATGAGCAGTTCTTC
CASSYRLPEYNEQFF
>TRBV28|-|-|TRBJ2-6
TGTGCCAGCAGCACCAGGGGTGTTGGGGCCAACGTCCTGACTTTC
CASSTRGVGANVLTF
>TRBV28|-|-|TRBJ2-2
TGTGCCAGCAGCGAAACAGGGTCGAACACCGGGGAGCTGTTTTTT
CASSETGSNTGELFF
>TRBV27|TRBD2|-|TRBJ2-5
TGTGCCAGCAGTTTTCGGGGGGGTCGGTGGGAGACCCAGTACTTC
CASSFRGGRWETQYF
>TRBV28|TRBD1|-|TRBJ2-3
TGTGCCAGCGCCAGGGGGGGACAGGGGCTCGATACGCAGTATTTT
CASARGGQGLDTQYF
>TRBV27|TRBD1|-|TRBJ1-1
TGTGCCAGCAGTTCCTGGACAGGGATGAACACTGAAGCTTTCTTT
CASSSWTGMNTEAFF
>TRBV18|TRBD2|-|TRBJ2-1
TGTGCCAGCTCACCACAGCTAGCGGGTTCCTACAATGAGCAGTTCTTC
CASSPQLAGSYNEQFF
>TRBV29-1|-|-|TRBJ1-1
TGCAGCGTTGAAGCCCGACGGGAGAACACTGAAGCTTTCTTT
CSVEARRENTEAFF
>TRBV4-1|-|-|TRBJ1-6
TGCGCCAGCCGAGCGGGGACTGGACAGAGTAATTCACCCCTCCACTTT
CASRAGTGQSNSPLHF
>TRBV15|-|-|TRBJ1-2
TGTGCCACCAGCAATGACGGGTCATATGGCTACACCTTC
CATSNDGSYGYTF
>TRBV2|-|-|TRBJ2-7
TGTGCCAGCAGGGAGGCCTACGAGCAGTACTTC
CASREAYEQYF
>TRBV7-6|-|-|TRBJ2-2
TGTGCCAGCAGCTTAGCGGGAGAGCCCGGGGAGCTGTTTTTT
CASSLAGEPGELFF
>TRBV4-2|-|-|TRBJ1-5
TGTGCCAGCAGCCAAGATTTATTCGGGGTGGGAGGCAATCAGCCCCAGCATTTT
CASSQDLFGVGGNQPQHF
>TRBV18|-|-|TRBJ1-1
TGTGCCAGCTCACGGGAGGGTGTGAACACTGAAGCTTTCTTT
CASSREGVNTEAFF
>TRBV19|-|-|TRBJ1-3
TGTGCCAGTATTCCAGGGGCGGGAAACACCATATATTTT
CASIPGAGNTIYF
>TRBV6-5|-|-|TRBJ2-7
TGTGCCAGCAGTGCCTCAAACAGTCTCATCTACGAGCAGTACTTC
CASSASNSLIYEQYF
>TRBV6-5|TRBD1|-|TRBJ1-1
TGTGCCAGCAGCCGGACAGGAGGAAGCAAAATAGGGGCTTTCTTT
CASSRTGGSKIGAFF
>TRBV21-1|-|once|TRBJ1-2
TGTGCCAGCAGCAAAACTGGGACAGCGGCTAACTATGGCTACACCTTC
CASSKTGTAANYGYTF
>TRBV7-3|-|-|TRBJ2-6
TGTGCCAGCAGCTTAACCACTCGCGGGATGGGGGCCAACGTCCTGACTTTC
CASSLTTRGMGANVLTF
>TRBV28|-|-|TRBJ1-2
TGTGCCAGCGGGGGGGGCCACTATGGCTACACCTTC
CASGGGHYGYTF
>TRBV4-1|-|-|TRBJ1-2
TGCGCCAGCAGCCAAGACGGAGCCAACTATGGCTACACCTTC
CASSQDGANYGYTF
>TRBV18|-|-|TRBJ1-5
TGTGCCAGCTTACAGTCAGGGGCCGCAGGTCAGCCCCAGCATTTT
CASLQSGAAGQPQHF
>TRBV28|-|-|TRBJ1-5
TGTGCCACTACTATTTGGGGGCTAGGGAGCAATCAGCCCCAGCATTTT
CATTIWGLGSNQPQHF
>TRBV7-2|TRBD1|-|TRBJ1-2
TGTGCCAGCAGCCACGACAGGGGGAACTATGGCTACACCTTC
CASSHDRGNYGYTF
>TRBV5-1|TRBD2|-|TRBJ2-1
TGCGCCAGCAGCTTGAAACTAGCGGACAATGAGCAGTTCTTC
CASSLKLADNEQFF
>TRBV19|-|-|TRBJ2-3
TGTGCCAGTAGTCCCCGGGGCAGGGGCCCAGATACGCAGTATTTT
CASSPRGRGPDTQYF
>TRBV28|TRBD1|-|TRBJ2-4
TGTGCCAGCGGGAAGAAGGGACAGGGGGAGGCCAAAAACATTCAGTACTTC
CASGKKGQGEAKNIQYF
>TRBV28|TRBD2|-|TRBJ2-3
TGTGCCAGCAGTTTATGGCCCAAGACTAGCGGGGGCACAGATACGCAGTATTTT
CASSLWPKTSGGTDTQYF
>TRBV29-1|-|-|TRBJ1-2
TGCAGCGTCCCGGGACAAGGACGCTATGGCTACACCTTC
CSVPGQGRYGYTF
>TRBV28|TRBD1|-|TRBJ1-1
TGTGCCAGCAGATCACAGGGGGGAAACACTGAAGCTTTCTTT
CASRSQGGNTEAFF
>TRBV25-1|-|-|TRBJ2-7
TGTGCCAGCAGTAAAGTCTACGGGCAGTACTTC
CASSKVYGQYF
>TRBV5-4|-|-|TRBJ2-1
TGTGCCAGCAGCCCAGTCCGGGCAGGGATGTTGAATGAGCAGTTCTTC
CASSPVRAGMLNEQFF
>TRBV11-2|TRBD2|-|TRBJ2-7
TGTGCCAGCAGCTTAGGGTCCAGCGGGAGTCGGTACGAGCAGTACTTC
CASSLGSSGSRYEQYF
>TRBV5-1|-|-|TRBJ1-2
TGCGCCAGCAGCTTGGATTTGACAGCCGCACCCTATGGCTACACCTTC
CASSLDLTAAPYGYTF
>TRBV6-6|TRBD2|-|TRBJ2-5
TGTGCCAGCAGTCCTTACTCGGGGGGCCAAGAGACCCAGTACTTC
CASSPYSGGQETQYF
>TRBV9|-|-|TRBJ2-1
TGTGCCAGCAGCAGAAACCCCCACAGGGACAATGAGCAGTTCTTC
CASSRNPHRDNEQFF
>TRBV7-9|-|few|TRBJ1-5
TGTGCCAGCAGCTTTGGCGGGCGCAATCAGCCCCAGCATTTT
CASSFGGRNQPQHF
>TRBV5-6|-|-|TRBJ1-5
TGTGCCAGCAACCCCCGACGACCTCAAGCCGGGAATAGCAATCAGCCCCAGCATTTT
CASNPRRPQAGNSNQPQHF
>TRBV28|-|-|TRBJ1-2
TGTGCCAGCAGTTCCACTAACTATGGCTACACCTTC
CASSSTNYGYTF
>TRBV11-2|TRBD2|-|TRBJ2-3
TGTGCCAGCAGCTTAGGGGCGGGGGGCAAAACAGATACGCAGTATTTT
CASSLGAGGKTDTQYF
>TRBV4-2|-|-|TRBJ2-7
TGTGCCAGCAGCCAGGATCTGACTAATATCTACGAGCAGTACTTC
CASSQDLTNIYEQYF
>TRBV19|-|few|TRBJ1-6
TGTGCCAGTAGTCCGGACTTTCCTCCACTTCCCCTCCACTTT
CASSPDFPPLPLHF
>TRBV7-3|-|-|TRBJ1-4
TGTGCCAGCAGCTTCCCCCACATCAGGGCCAAAAATGAAAAACTGTTTTTT
CASSFPHIRAKNEKLFF
>TRBV7-9|-|-|TRBJ2-3
TGTGCCAGCGAGGCGGGCCTAGTCACAGATACGCAGTATTTT
CASEAGLVTDTQYF
>TRBV10-3|-|-|TRBJ1-2
TGTGCCATCAGTGAGTCGAAAACGCGGTTGGAGTCAGCAAACTATGGCTACACCTTC
CAISESKTRLESANYGYTF
>TRBV9|-|-|TRBJ2-3
TGTGCCAGCAGCCCCTCAACTGCGACTAGCACAGATACGCAGTATTTT
CASSPSTATSTDTQYF
>TRBV10-3|-|-|TRBJ2-2
TGTGCCATCAGTGAGTCTGGGGGGGGGCAGAACACCGGGGAGCTGTTTTTT
CAISESGGGQNTGELFF
>TRBV14|-|-|TRBJ1-6
TGTGCCAGCAGCCCAATTACCGGTCGTTCACCCCTCCACTTT
CASSPITGRSPLHF
>TRBV27|-|-|TRBJ2-2
TGTGCCAGCAGTTTCTCCACCGGGGAGCTGTTTTTT
CASSFSTGELFF